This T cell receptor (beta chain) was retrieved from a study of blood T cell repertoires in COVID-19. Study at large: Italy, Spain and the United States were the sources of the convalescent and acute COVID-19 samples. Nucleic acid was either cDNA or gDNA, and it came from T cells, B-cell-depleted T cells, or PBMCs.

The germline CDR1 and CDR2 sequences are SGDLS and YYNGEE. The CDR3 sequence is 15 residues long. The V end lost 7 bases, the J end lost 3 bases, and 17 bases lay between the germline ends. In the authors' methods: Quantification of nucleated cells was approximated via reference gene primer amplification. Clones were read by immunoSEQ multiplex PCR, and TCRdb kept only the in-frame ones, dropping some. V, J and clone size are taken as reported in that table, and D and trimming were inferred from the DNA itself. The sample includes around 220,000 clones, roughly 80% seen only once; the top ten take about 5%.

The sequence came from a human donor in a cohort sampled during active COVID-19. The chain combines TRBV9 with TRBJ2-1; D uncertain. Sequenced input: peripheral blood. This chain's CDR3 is CASSEAASYYNEQFF. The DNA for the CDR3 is TGTGCCAGCTCTGAGGCGGCGTCATACTACAATGAGCAGTTCTTC.